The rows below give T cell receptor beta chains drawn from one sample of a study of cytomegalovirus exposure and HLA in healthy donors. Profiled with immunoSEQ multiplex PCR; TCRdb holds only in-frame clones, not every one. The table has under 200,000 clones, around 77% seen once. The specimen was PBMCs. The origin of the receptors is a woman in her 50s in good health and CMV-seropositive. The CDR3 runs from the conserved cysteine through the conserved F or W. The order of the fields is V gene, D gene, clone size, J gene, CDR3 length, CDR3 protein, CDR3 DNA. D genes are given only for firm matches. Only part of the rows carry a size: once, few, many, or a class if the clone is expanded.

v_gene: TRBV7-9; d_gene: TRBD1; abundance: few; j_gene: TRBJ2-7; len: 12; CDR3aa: CASRGQADEQYF; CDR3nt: TGTGCCAGCAGGGGACAGGCTGACGAGCAGTACTTC
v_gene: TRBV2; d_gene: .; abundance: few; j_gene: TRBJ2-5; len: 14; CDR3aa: CASSGLSYRETQYF; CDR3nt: TGTGCCAGCAGTGGACTGTCTTATCGAGAGACCCAGTACTTC
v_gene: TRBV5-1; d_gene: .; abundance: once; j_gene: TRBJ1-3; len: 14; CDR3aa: CASSLLGVGNTIYF; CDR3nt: TGCGCCAGCAGCTTACTCGGGGTCGGAAACACCATATATTTT
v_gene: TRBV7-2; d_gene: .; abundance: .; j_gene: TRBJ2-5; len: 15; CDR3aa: CASSLGGHLQETQYF; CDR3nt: TGTGCCAGCAGCTTAGGGGGACACCTACAAGAGACCCAGTACTTC
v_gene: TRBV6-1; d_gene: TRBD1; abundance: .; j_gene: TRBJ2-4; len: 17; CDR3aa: CASSEEGTGIYKNIQYF; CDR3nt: TGTGCCAGCAGTGAGGAAGGGACAGGGATCTATAAAAACATTCAGTACTTC
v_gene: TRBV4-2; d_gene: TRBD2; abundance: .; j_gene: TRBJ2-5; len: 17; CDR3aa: CASSQGTTGGAEETQYF; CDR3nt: TGTGCCAGCAGCCAAGGAACCACCGGGGGGGCCGAAGAGACCCAGTACTTC
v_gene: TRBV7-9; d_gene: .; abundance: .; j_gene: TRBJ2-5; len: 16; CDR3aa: CASSIRGDLHSETQYF; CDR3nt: TGTGCCAGCAGCATCAGGGGGGACCTCCACTCAGAGACCCAGTACTTC
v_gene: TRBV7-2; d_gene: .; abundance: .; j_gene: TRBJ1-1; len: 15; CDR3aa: CASSTFRGTDTEAFF; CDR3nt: TGTGCCAGCAGCACGTTTAGGGGGACGGACACTGAAGCTTTCTTT
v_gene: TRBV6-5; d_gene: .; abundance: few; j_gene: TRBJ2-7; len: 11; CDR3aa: CASTQGYEQYF; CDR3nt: TGTGCCAGCACCCAGGGCTACGAGCAGTACTTC
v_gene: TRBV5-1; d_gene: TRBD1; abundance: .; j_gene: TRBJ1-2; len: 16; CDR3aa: CASSGGRGRDRKGYTF; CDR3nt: TGCGCCAGCAGTGGGGGCAGGGGGCGCGATCGGAAGGGCTACACCTTC
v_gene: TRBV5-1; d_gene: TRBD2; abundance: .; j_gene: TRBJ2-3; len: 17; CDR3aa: CASSKGLAGGPPDTQYF; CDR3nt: TGCGCCAGCAGTAAGGGACTAGCGGGAGGGCCGCCAGATACGCAGTATTTT
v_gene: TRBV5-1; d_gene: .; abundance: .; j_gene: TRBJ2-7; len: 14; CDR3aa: CASSLAIQGYEQYF; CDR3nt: TGCGCCAGCAGCTTGGCCATCCAGGGGTACGAGCAGTACTTC
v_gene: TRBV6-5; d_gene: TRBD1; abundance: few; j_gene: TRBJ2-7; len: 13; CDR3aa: CASTRDSSYEQYF; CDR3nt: TGTGCCAGCACTCGGGACAGCTCATACGAGCAGTACTTC
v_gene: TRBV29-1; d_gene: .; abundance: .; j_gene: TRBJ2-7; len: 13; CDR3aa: CSVAHPRAYEQYF; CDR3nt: TGCAGCGTTGCCCACCCCAGGGCCTACGAGCAGTACTTC
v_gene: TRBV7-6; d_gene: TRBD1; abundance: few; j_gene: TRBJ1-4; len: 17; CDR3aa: CASSTGQGRSTNEKLFF; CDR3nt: TGTGCCAGCAGCACCGGACAGGGGCGATCAACTAATGAAAAACTGTTTTTT
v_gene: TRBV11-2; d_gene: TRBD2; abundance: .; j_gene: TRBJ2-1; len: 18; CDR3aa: CASSPGLAGGLGYNEQFF; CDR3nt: TGTGCCAGCAGCCCAGGACTAGCGGGAGGTTTGGGCTACAATGAGCAGTTCTTC
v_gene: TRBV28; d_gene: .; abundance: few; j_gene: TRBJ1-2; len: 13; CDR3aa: CASSPPTPAGYTF; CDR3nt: TGTGCCAGCAGTCCCCCGACACCGGCTGGCTACACCTTC
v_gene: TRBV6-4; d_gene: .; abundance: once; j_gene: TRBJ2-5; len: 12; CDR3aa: CASSDPPGEQYF; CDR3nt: TGTGCCAGCAGTGACCCCCCTGGGGAGCAGTACTTC